This TCR beta chain stems from a study of T-cell memory formation after mild COVID-19. Study details: TCR clusters largely stayed donor specific. The study's findings and limits: Clones that got smaller from day 15 to 85 had even CD4/CD8, while clones growing later tipped toward CD4+.

TCRdb redid the calling of the 5' RACE reads with MiXCR, one entry per CDR3 protein. The repertoire holds 190,000 or so distinct CDR3 sequences, with over 20% as singletons. Trimming took 6 bases from V and 0 from J, leaving 12 bases between them. The CDR3 extends over 16 amino acids. Germline V lookup: CDR1 SNHLY, CDR2 FYNNEI. In the case of this clonotype: Its antigen is not known.

The specimen sequenced was PBMCs or a T cell subset sorted from them (not recorded which). The gene calls are TRBV2 and TRBJ2-6; perhaps D is TRBD1 or TRBD2 (5 bases each). This sequence was found in an adult woman who had mild COVID-19 (a few samples of this study predate the infection). Cell type and time point are not known. The CDR3 protein is CASSRGPPSGANVLTF. As DNA, the CDR3 is TGTGCCAGCAGCCGGGGACCCCCCTCTGGGGCCAACGTCCTGACTTTC.